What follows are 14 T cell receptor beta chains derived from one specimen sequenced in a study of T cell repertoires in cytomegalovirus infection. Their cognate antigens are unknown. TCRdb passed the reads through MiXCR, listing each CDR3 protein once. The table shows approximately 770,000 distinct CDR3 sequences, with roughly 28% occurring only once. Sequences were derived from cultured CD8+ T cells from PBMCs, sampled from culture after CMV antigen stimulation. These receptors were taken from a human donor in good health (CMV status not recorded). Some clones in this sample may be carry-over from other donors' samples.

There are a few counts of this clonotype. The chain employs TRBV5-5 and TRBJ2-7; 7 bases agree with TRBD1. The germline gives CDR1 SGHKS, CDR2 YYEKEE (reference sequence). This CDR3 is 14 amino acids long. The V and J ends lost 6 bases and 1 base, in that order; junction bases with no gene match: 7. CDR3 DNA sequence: TGTGCCAGCACCCCCCTACAGGGGTCCTACGAGCAGTACGTC. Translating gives CASTPLQGSYEQYV.

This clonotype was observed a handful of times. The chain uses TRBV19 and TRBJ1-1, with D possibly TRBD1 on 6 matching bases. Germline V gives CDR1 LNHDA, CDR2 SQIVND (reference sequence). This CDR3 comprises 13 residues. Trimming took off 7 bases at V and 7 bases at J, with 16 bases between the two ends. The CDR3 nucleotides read TGTGCCAGTAAATTACAGGGCAGAGATGAAGCTTTCTTT. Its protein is CASKLQGRDEAFF.

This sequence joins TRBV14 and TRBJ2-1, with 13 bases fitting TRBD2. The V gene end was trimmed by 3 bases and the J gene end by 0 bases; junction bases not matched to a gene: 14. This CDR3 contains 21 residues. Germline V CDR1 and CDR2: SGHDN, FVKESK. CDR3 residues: CASSHESGGLAGYSSYNEQFF. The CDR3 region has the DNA TGTGCCAGCAGCCACGAAAGTGGGGGACTAGCGGGGTACAGCTCCTACAATGAGCAGTTCTTC.

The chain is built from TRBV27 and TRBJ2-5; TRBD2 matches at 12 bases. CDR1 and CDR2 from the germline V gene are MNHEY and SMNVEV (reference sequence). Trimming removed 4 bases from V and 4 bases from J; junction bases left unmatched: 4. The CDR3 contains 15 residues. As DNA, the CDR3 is TGTGCCAGCAGTTCGCGGACTAGCGGGGTAGAGACCCAGTACTTC. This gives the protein CASSSRTSGVETQYF.

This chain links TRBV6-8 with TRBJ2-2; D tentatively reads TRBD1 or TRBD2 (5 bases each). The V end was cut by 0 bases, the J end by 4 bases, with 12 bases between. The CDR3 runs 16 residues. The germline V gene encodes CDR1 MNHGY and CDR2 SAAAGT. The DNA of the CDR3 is TGTGCCAGCAGTTACTCGGGACCGCCCCCCACCGGGGAGCTGTTTTTT. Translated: CASSYSGPPPTGELFF.

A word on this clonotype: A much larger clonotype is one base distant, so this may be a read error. Here the CDR3 reads CASSLVVGPTSEKLFF. The CDR3 DNA is TGTGCCAGCAGCTTAGTTGTCGGCCCGACTAGTGAAAAACTGTTTTTT. The gene calls are TRBV7-4 and TRBJ1-4; no reliable D call. The germline CDR1 and CDR2 sequences are SGHVT and SQSDAQ. The CDR3 covers 16 residues. Supplemented by reference TRBV7-4 and TRBJ1-4, the full variable domain reads GAGVSQSPRYKVAKRGRDVALRCDSISGHVTLYWYRQTLGQGSEVLTYSQSDAQRDKSGRPSGRFSAERPERSVSTLKIQRTEQGDSAVYLCASSLVVGPTSEKLFFGSGTQLSVL.

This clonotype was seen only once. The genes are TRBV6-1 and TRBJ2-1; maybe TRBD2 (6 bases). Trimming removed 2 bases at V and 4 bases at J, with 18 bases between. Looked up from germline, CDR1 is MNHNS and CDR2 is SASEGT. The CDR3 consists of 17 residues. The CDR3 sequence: CASSEWGLEHPYNEQFF. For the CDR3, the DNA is TGTGCCAGCAGTGAATGGGGACTCGAACACCCTTACAATGAGCAGTTCTTC.

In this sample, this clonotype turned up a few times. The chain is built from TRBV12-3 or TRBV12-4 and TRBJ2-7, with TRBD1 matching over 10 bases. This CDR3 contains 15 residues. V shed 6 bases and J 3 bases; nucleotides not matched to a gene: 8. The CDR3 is CASSRGTGDFYEQYF. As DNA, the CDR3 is TGTGCCAGCAGCCGGGGGACAGGGGATTTCTACGAGCAGTACTTC.

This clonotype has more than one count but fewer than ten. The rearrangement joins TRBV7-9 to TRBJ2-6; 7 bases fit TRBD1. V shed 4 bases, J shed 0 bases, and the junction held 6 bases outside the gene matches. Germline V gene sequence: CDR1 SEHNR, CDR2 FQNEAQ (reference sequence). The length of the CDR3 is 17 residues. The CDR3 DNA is TGTGCCAGCAGCTCCCTGACAGGGAACTCTGGGGCCAACGTCCTGACTTTC. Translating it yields CASSSLTGNSGANVLTF.

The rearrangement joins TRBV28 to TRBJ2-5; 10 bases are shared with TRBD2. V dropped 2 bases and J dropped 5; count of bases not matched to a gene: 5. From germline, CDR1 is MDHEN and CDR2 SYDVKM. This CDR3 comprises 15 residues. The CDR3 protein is CASSLISGGEETQYF. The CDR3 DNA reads TGTGCCAGCAGTTTAATCAGCGGGGGGGAGGAGACCCAGTACTTC.

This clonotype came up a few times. CDR3 nucleotides: TGTGCCAGCAGTGAGTGGCATCCGAACACTGAAGCTTTCTTT. The encoded protein is CASSEWHPNTEAFF. The V and J genes are TRBV6-1 and TRBJ1-1; D is uncertain. Per the germline V gene, CDR1 is MNHNS and CDR2 is SASEGT. The ends were cut back, 3 bases at V and 1 base at J, with 9 bases in the middle. The CDR3 runs 14 residues.

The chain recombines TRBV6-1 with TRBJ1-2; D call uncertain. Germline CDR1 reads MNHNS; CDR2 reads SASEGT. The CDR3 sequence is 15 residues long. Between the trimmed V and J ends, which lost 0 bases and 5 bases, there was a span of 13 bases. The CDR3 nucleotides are TGTGCCAGCAGTGAAGCAGGGTTTACGACTTATGGCTACACCTTC. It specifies CASSEAGFTTYGYTF.

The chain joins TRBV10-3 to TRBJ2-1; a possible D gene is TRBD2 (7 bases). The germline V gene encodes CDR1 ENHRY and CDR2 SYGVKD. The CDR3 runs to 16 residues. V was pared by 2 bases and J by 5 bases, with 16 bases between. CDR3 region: CAISEAWAGANNEQFF. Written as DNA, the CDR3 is TGTGCCATCAGTGAGGCCTGGGCGGGGGCTAACAATGAGCAGTTCTTC.

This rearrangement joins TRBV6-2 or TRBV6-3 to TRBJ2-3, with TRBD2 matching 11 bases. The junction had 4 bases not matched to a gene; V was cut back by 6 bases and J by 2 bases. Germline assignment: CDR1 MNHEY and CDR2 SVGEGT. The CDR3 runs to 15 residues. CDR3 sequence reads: CASRLAGEFTDTQYF. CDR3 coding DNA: TGTGCCAGCAGACTAGCGGGGGAATTCACAGATACGCAGTATTTT.